This T cell receptor (beta chain) was recovered during a study of cytotoxic CD8 clonotypes in ibrutinib-treated CLL. Study summary: Of a cohort that held some 12 relapsed/refractory and around 16 treatment-naive patients, around 17 were IGHV unmutated.

The assay was immunoSEQ multiplex PCR, and TCRdb's table has in-frame clones only and misses some. The table lists roughly 170,000 clones, under 90% of them singletons. From germline, CDR1 is SGHRS and CDR2 YFSETQ. V lost 0 bases, J lost 5 bases, and 8 bases stayed unmatched. CDR3 length equals 16 residues. The V call is TRBV5-1, the J call TRBJ2-3; 8 bases are a match to TRBD2. This clonotype was sampled from a human donor with chronic lymphocytic leukemia. Sequenced material: PBMCs, taken after 24 months of ibrutinib treatment. The CDR3 DNA is TGCGCCAGCAGCTTGGCATCGGGGGGGCTTAAAGATACGCAGTATTTT. Its translation: CASSLASGGLKDTQYF.